A selection of T cell receptor beta chains follows, all from one sample in a study of T cell responses to AZD1222 COVID-19 vaccine. Libraries were prepared by immunoSEQ multiplex PCR; TCRdb keeps only in-frame clonotypes and omits some of them. The table includes about 100,000 clones, around 87% detected once. The sequencing used peripheral blood, collected on day 0 of MenACWY control vaccination. These receptors all come from an adult in good health. The CDR3 runs from the conserved cysteine through the conserved F or W. Fields, in order: J gene, V gene, D gene, clone size, CDR3 DNA, CDR3 protein. D genes are given only for firm matches. A row's size may be missing; if present it is once, few, many or a size class.

TRBJ2-5 TRBV3-1/TRBV3-2 NA NA TGTGCCAGCAGCCAGATTGGAGGGACCCAGTACTTC CASSQIGGTQYF
TRBJ2-3 TRBV7-9 TRBD2 NA TGTGCCAGCAGCTTAGTTTCGACTAGCGGGGGCACAGATACGCAGTATTTT CASSLVSTSGGTDTQYF
TRBJ1-2 TRBV6-5 NA NA TGTGCCAGCAGCCCGGCCCTAGACTATGGCTACACCTTC CASSPALDYGYTF
TRBJ1-4 TRBV24-1 NA NA TGTGCTACCACGATCAGGGCGGCAAAACTGTTTTTT CATTIRAAKLFF
TRBJ1-6 TRBV5-8 NA NA TGTGCCAGCAGCTGGCTGATCGCTCCCAGCTCCTATAATTCACCCCTCCACTTT CASSWLIAPSSYNSPLHF
TRBJ2-1 TRBV5-1 TRBD2 NA TGCGCCAGCAGCTTGGGCGGGAGACAAGGCAATGAGCAGTTCTTC CASSLGGRQGNEQFF
TRBJ1-4 TRBV4-3 TRBD1 NA TGCGCCAGCAGCCAAAACCCTAGGGGGCTTAGGGAAAAACTGTTTTTT CASSQNPRGLREKLFF
TRBJ1-3 TRBV6-1 NA once TGTGCCAGCAGTGACCCGTTCGCGGGAAACACCATATATTTT CASSDPFAGNTIYF
TRBJ1-2 TRBV3-1/TRBV3-2 NA NA TGTGCCAGCAGCCCCCGGGGGGGGAAGAGAGGCTACACCTTC CASSPRGGKRGYTF
TRBJ1-1 TRBV3-1/TRBV3-2 NA NA TGTGCCAGCACCTCAGGTGGGGGGGCTGAAGCTTTCTTT CASTSGGGAEAFF
TRBJ1-2 TRBV3-1/TRBV3-2 NA NA TGTGCCAGCACCACACGGGGTTGGGGCTACACCTTC CASTTRGWGYTF
TRBJ2-1 TRBV28 NA once TGTGCCAGCCGCCGGCAGGCGACTGCTGAGCAGTTCTTC CASRRQATAEQFF
TRBJ2-7 TRBV7-2 NA NA TGTGCCAGCAGCTTACCATCGTCCTACGAGCAGTACTTC CASSLPSSYEQYF
TRBJ2-6 TRBV9 TRBD2 once TGTGCCAGCAGCGTTACCCCTAGCGGGAAAACTCCTGGGGCCAACGTCCTGACTTTC CASSVTPSGKTPGANVLTF
TRBJ1-5 TRBV7-2 NA NA TGTGCCAGCAGCTTAAGAACAGACAATCAGCCCCAGCATTTT CASSLRTDNQPQHF
TRBJ1-3 TRBV5-1 NA NA TGCGCCAGCAGCAGGTGGGAAAGGAGGAACACCATATATTTT CASSRWERRNTIYF
TRBJ2-2 TRBV7-9 NA NA TGTGCCAGCAGCCCTGGCAGCGGATCCGGGGAGCTGTTTTTT CASSPGSGSGELFF
TRBJ2-7 TRBV7-2 TRBD2 NA TGTGCCAGCAGCAGTGCCCCCGGGACTAGCTTCGAGCAGTACTTC CASSSAPGTSFEQYF
TRBJ2-1 TRBV5-1 TRBD2 once TGCGCCAGCAGCTTGGTGGGGCGGGAGGATGAGCAGTTCTTC CASSLVGREDEQFF
TRBJ1-5 TRBV5-1 NA once TGCGCCAGCAGCTCCGATAGCAATCAGCCCCAGCATTTT CASSSDSNQPQHF
TRBJ1-5 TRBV28 NA NA TGTGCCAGCAGTCTAGGAGGGCTAATAGGCAATCAGCCCCAGCATTTT CASSLGGLIGNQPQHF
TRBJ1-1 TRBV7-2 NA once TGTGCCAGCAGCTTAGCTGGGGGAGGAATCTGGGCTAACACTGAAGCTTTCTTT CASSLAGGGIWANTEAFF
TRBJ1-3 TRBV19 TRBD1 few TGTGCATTGACAGGGCCTCTAAGCTCTGGAAACACCATATATTTT CALTGPLSSGNTIYF
TRBJ1-1 TRBV12-5 NA NA TGTGCTAGTGGACTGGACCCGAAGACTGAAGCTTTCTTT CASGLDPKTEAFF
TRBJ2-7 TRBV2 NA once TGTGCCAGCAGACCCGATTTGGAGCAGTACTTC CASRPDLEQYF
TRBJ1-2 TRBV29-1 TRBD1 NA TGCAGCGTATATACGACAGGGCTTAACTATGGCTACACCTTC CSVYTTGLNYGYTF
TRBJ2-1 TRBV6-6 NA NA TGTGCCAGCAGTCCCGGGAATTACAATGAGCAGTTCTTC CASSPGNYNEQFF
TRBJ1-5 TRBV28 NA NA TGTGCCAGCAGTAACCAGGGAGGAGGTAATCAGCCCCAGCATTTT CASSNQGGGNQPQHF
TRBJ2-3 TRBV6-4 NA once TGTGCCAGCAGTGAGGGACGCACAGATACGCAGTATTTT CASSEGRTDTQYF
TRBJ2-5 TRBV21-1 NA NA TGTGCCAGCTCTCCCCCTACCCAGTACTTC CASSPPTQYF
TRBJ2-5 TRBV4-3 NA NA TGCGCCAGCAGCCAAGAATTGGATGGGACCCAGTACTTC CASSQELDGTQYF
TRBJ2-5 TRBV30 TRBD2 NA TGTGCCTGGAGCGGACTAGCGGGGGAGTACCAAGAGACCCAGTACTTC CAWSGLAGEYQETQYF
TRBJ1-6 TRBV6-5 NA NA TGTGCCAGCAGGTCCGGGACCCCGGGACCCCTCCACTTT CASRSGTPGPLHF
TRBJ2-2 TRBV10-1 NA NA TGCGCCAGCAGTGACCAAGTCGCGGGGACCGGGGAGCTGTTTTTT CASSDQVAGTGELFF
TRBJ2-2 TRBV7-2 NA NA TGTGCCAGCAGCTTGCACACCTCGAACACCGGGGAGCTGTTTTTT CASSLHTSNTGELFF
TRBJ2-1 TRBV3-1/TRBV3-2 TRBD2 NA TGTGCCAGCAGCATGACTAGCGGGACCCGTGAGCAGTTCTTC CASSMTSGTREQFF
TRBJ1-1 TRBV7-2 NA NA TGTGCCAGCAGTCAACAGGGCCCGAACACTGAAGCTTTCTTT CASSQQGPNTEAFF
TRBJ2-5 TRBV20-1 NA NA TGCAGTGCTAGTTTTCGCCGAATCGAGGAGTACCAAGAGACCCAGTACTTC CSASFRRIEEYQETQYF
TRBJ2-5 TRBV30 NA NA TGTGCCTGGAACGACAGAGGGGGGACCTCCCAGTACTTC CAWNDRGGTSQYF
TRBJ1-1 TRBV7-2 TRBD1 NA TGTGCCAGCAGGGAAGGGACAGCGGAGGATGGAGCTTTCTTT CASREGTAEDGAFF
TRBJ1-1 TRBV6-2/TRBV6-3 NA NA TGTGCCAGCAGTTATTCCGGGGGCCCCACTGAAGCTTTCTTT CASSYSGGPTEAFF
TRBJ2-1 TRBV27 TRBD1 NA TGTGCCAGCAGTACCCAACAGGGGTGGTCCTACAATGAGCAGTTCTTC CASSTQQGWSYNEQFF
TRBJ1-1 TRBV5-5 NA NA TGTGCCAGCAGCTTGTACAGGAACACTGAAGCTTTCTTT CASSLYRNTEAFF
TRBJ1-6 TRBV11-2 NA few TGTGCCAGCAGCGCCCTAGAGTGGAATTCACCCCTCCACTTT CASSALEWNSPLHF
TRBJ1-2 TRBV6-5 NA once TGTGCCAGCAGAACGGGAGGGGCGAATAACTATGGCTACACCTTC CASRTGGANNYGYTF
TRBJ1-1 TRBV30 TRBD1 NA TGTGCCTGGAGCCTACCGGACAGGGGCACTGAAGCTTTCTTT CAWSLPDRGTEAFF
TRBJ1-2 TRBV6-6 NA NA TGTGCCAGCAGCCGGTCCGGGGGGCACGGCTATGGCTACACCTTC CASSRSGGHGYGYTF
TRBJ2-1 TRBV3-1/TRBV3-2 NA NA TGTGCCAGCAGCCGGGACCGAAGCTCCTACAATGAGCAGTTCTTC CASSRDRSSYNEQFF
TRBJ2-2 TRBV30 NA NA TGTGCCTGGAGTGTACGATACACCGGGGAGCTGTTTTTT CAWSVRYTGELFF
TRBJ1-4 TRBV18 TRBD1 NA TGTGCCAGCTCACCGAACAGGGGGGCTAATGAAAAACTGTTTTTT CASSPNRGANEKLFF
TRBJ1-2 TRBV28 TRBD1 NA TGTGCCAGCGGGGGGACAGGGCAAAACTATGGCTACACCTTC CASGGTGQNYGYTF
TRBJ1-2 TRBV7-3 NA once TGTGCCAGCAGCTTAGGTTTCGGCTATGGCTACACCTTC CASSLGFGYGYTF
TRBJ1-1 TRBV5-4 NA NA TGTGCCAGCAGCTTGGGGCAGGGGACTACGAACACTGAAGCTTTCTTT CASSLGQGTTNTEAFF